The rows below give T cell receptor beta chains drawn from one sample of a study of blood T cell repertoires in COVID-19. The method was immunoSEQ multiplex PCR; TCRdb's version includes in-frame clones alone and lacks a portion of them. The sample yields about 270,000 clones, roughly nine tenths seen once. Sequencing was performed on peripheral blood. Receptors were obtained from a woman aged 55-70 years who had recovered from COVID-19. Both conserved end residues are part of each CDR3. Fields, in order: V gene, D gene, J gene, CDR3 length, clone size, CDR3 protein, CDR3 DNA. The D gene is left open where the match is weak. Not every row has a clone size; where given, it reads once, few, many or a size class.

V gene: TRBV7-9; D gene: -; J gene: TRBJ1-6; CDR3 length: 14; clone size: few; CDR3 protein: CASSFNRDGSPLHF; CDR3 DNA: TGTGCCAGCAGCTTTAACAGGGATGGGTCACCCCTCCACTTT
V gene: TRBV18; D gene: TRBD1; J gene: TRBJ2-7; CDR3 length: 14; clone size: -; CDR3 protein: CASSLGTGGDEQYF; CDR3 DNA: TGTGCCAGCTCACTGGGGACAGGGGGCGACGAGCAGTACTTC
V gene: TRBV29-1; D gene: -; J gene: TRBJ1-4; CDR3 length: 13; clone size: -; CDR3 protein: CSVVHSRNEKLFF; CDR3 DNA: TGCAGCGTTGTCCACAGCCGAAATGAAAAACTGTTTTTT
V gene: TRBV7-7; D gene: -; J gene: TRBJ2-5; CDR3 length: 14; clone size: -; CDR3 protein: CASSPTTNQETQYF; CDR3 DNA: TGTGCTAGCAGCCCCACGACTAACCAAGAGACCCAGTACTTC
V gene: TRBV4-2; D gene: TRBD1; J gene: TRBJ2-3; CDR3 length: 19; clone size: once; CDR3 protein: CASSQAVFADRRNTDTQYF; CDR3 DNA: TGTGCCAGCAGCCAAGCCGTTTTTGCGGACAGGCGCAACACAGATACGCAGTATTTT
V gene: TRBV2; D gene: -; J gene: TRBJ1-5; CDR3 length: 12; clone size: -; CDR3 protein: CASSGGYQPQHF; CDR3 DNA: TGTGCCAGCAGTGGAGGGTATCAGCCCCAGCATTTT
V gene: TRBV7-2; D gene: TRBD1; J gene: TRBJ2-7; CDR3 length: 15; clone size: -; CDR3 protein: CASSFLGGQAREQYF; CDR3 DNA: TGTGCCAGCAGCTTTTTAGGAGGACAGGCCCGAGAGCAGTACTTC
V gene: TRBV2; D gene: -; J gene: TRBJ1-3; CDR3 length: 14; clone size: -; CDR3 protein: CASSEGRLGGTIYF; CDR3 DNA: TGTGCCAGCAGTGAAGGCAGGCTTGGAGGCACCATATATTTT
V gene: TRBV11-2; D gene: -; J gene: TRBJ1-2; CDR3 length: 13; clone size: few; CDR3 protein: CASSLAGGVGYTF; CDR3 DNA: TGTGCCAGCAGCTTAGCAGGAGGGGTTGGCTACACCTTC
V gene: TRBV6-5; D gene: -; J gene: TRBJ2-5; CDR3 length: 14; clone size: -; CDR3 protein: CASSSAGTPETQYF; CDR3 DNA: TGTGCCAGCAGCTCGGCCGGGACACCGGAGACCCAGTACTTC
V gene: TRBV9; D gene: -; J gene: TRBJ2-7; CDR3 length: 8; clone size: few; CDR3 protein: CASSQQLF; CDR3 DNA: TGTGCCAGCAGCCAACAGCTTTTC
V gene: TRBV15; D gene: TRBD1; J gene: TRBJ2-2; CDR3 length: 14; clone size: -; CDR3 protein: CAAQGARGTGELFF; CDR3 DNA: TGTGCAGCACAGGGGGCAAGGGGGACCGGGGAGCTGTTTTTT
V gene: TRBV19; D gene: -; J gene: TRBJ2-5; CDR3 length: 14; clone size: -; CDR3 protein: CASSYGTLQETQYF; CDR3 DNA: TGTGCCAGTAGTTATGGGACACTACAAGAGACCCAGTACTTC
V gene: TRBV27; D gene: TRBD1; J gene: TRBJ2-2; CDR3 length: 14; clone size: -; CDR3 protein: CASGRGRGTGELFF; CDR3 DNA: TGTGCCAGCGGCAGGGGGCGGGGAACCGGGGAGCTGTTTTTT
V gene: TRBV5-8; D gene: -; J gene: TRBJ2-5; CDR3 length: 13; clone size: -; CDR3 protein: CASRDSPQETQYF; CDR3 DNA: TGTGCCAGCAGGGACAGTCCCCAAGAGACCCAGTACTTC
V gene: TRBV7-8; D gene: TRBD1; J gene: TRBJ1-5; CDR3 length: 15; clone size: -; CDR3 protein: CASSPGDRVEQPQHF; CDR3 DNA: TGTGCCAGCAGCCCCGGGGACAGAGTGGAGCAGCCCCAGCATTTT
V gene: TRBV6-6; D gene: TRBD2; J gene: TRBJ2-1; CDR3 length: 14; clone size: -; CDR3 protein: CASSGLAGGNEQFF; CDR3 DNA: TGTGCCAGCAGTGGACTAGCGGGGGGCAATGAGCAGTTCTTC
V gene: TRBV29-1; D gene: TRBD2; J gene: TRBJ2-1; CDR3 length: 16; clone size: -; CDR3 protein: CSVILAGKSSYNEQFF; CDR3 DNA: TGCAGCGTTATCCTAGCGGGCAAAAGTTCCTACAATGAGCAGTTCTTC
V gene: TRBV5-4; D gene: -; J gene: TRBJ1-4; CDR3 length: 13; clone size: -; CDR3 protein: CASKDRTNEKLFF; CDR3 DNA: TGTGCCAGCAAGGACAGAACTAATGAAAAACTGTTTTTT
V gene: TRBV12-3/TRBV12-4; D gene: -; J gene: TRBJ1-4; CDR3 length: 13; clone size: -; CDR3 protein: CASNQGLETKLFF; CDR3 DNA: TGTGCCAGCAATCAGGGACTAGAGACAAAACTGTTTTTT
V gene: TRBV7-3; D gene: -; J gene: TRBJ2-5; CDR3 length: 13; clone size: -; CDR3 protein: CASSLTAGETQYF; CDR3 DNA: TGTGCCAGCAGCTTAACGGCGGGAGAGACCCAGTACTTC
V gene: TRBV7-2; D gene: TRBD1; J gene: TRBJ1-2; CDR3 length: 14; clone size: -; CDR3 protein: CASSFDRVISVSTF; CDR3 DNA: TGTGCCAGCAGCTTCGACAGGGTAATTTCTGTTAGCACCTTC